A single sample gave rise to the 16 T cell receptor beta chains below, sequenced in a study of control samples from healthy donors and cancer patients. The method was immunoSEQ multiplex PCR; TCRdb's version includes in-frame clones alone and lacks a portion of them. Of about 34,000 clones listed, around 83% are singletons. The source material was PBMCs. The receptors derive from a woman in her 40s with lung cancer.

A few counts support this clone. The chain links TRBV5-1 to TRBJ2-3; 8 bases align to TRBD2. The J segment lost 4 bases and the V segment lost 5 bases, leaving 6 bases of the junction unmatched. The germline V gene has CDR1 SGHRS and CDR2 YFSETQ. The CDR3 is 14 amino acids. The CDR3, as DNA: TGCGCCAGCAGGTCGGGGGGGCTAGCAGATACGCAGTATTTT. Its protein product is CASRSGGLADTQYF.

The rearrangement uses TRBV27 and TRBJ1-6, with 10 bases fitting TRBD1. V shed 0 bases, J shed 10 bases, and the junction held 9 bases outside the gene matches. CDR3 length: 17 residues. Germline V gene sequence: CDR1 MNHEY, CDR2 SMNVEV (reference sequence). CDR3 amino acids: CASSLSPGDRGMSPLHF. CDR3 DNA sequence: TGTGCCAGCAGTTTATCACCTGGGGACAGGGGTATGTCACCCCTCCACTTT.

The CDR3 is CATRSSYNSPLHF. CDR3 nucleotides: TGTGCCACCAGGAGCTCTTATAATTCACCCCTCCACTTT. The chain carries TRBV15 and TRBJ1-6; no reliable D call. In germline, CDR1 is LNHNV, CDR2 YYDKDF (reference sequence). The CDR3 consists of 13 residues. V was trimmed by 6 bases and J by 4 bases, leaving 7 bases between them.

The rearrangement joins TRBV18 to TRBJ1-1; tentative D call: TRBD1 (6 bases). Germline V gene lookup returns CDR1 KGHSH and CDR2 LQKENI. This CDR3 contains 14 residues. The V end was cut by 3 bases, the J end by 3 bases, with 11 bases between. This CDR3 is CASSPGTTDTEAFF. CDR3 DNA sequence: TGTGCCAGCTCACCCGGGACAACCGACACTGAAGCTTTCTTT.

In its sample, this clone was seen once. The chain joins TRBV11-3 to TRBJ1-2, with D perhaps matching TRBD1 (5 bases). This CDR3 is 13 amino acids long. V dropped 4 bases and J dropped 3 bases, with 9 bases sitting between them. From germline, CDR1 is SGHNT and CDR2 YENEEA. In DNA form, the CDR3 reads TGTGCCAGCAGCTACGGCAGGGACTATGGCTACACCTTC. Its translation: CASSYGRDYGYTF. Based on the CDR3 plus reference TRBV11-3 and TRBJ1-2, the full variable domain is EAGVVQSPRYKIIEKKQPVAFWCNPISGHNTLYWYLQNLGQGPELLIRYENEEAVDDSQLPKDRFSAERLKGVDSTLKIQPAELGDSAVYLCASSYGRDYGYTFGSGTRLTVV.

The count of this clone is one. The CDR3, as DNA: TGTGCCAGCAGCCATCATTACAGGACAAGATCCATGAACACTGAAGCTTTCTTT. Amino acids: CASSHHYRTRSMNTEAFF. This chain joins TRBV3-1 (or the pseudogene TRBV3-2) and TRBJ1-1; tentative D call: TRBD1 (5 bases). V lost 3 bases and J lost 0, with 20 bases in between. Germline V gene data show CDR1 as LGHDT and CDR2 as YNNKEL (reference sequence). The CDR3 is made up of 18 amino acids.

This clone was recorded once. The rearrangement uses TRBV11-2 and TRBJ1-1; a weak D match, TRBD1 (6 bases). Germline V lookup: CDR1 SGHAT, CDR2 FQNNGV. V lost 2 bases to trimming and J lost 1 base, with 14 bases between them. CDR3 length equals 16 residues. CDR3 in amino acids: CASSLTVGGANTEAFF. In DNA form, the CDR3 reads TGTGCCAGCAGCTTAACTGTTGGGGGGGCGAACACTGAAGCTTTCTTT.

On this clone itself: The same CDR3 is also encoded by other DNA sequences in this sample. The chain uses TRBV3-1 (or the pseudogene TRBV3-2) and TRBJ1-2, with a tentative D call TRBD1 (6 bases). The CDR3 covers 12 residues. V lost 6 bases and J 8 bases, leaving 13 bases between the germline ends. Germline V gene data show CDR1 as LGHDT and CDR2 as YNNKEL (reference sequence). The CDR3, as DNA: TGTGCCAGCAGGGGGGGGGCGGGAGGCTACACCTTC. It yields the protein CASRGGAGGYTF.

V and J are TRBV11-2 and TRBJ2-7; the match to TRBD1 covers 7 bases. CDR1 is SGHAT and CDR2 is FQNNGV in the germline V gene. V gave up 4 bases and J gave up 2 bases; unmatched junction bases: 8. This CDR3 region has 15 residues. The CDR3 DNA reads TGTGCCAGCAGCTCCAACAGGGGAAAAGCCTACGAGCAGTACTTC. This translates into CASSSNRGKAYEQYF.

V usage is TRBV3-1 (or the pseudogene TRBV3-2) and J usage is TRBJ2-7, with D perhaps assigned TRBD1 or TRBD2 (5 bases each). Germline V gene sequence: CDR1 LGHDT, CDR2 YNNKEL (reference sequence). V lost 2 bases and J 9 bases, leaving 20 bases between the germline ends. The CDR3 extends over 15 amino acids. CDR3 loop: CASSQSSREPRRQYF. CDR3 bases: TGTGCCAGCAGCCAAAGCTCCAGGGAGCCTAGGAGGCAGTACTTC.

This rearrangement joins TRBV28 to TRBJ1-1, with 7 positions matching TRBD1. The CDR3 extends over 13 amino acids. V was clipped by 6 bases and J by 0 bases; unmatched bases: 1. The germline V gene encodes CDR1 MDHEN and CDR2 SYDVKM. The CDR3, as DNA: TGTGCCAGCAGAGGGGGCGTGAACACTGAAGCTTTCTTT. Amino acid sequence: CASRGGVNTEAFF. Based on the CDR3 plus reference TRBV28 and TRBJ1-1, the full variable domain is DVKVTQSSRYLVKRTGEKVFLECVQDMDHENMFWYRQDPGLGLRLIYFSYDVKMKEKGDIPEGYSVSREKKERFSLILESASTNQTSMYLCASRGGVNTEAFFGQGTRLTVV.

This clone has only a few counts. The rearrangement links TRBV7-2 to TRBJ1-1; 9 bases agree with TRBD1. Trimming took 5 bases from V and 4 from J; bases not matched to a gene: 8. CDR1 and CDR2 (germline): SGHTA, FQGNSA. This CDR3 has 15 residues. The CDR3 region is CASSGHRGQITEAFF. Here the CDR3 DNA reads TGTGCCAGCAGCGGCCACAGGGGGCAGATCACTGAAGCTTTCTTT.

The chain's CDR3 is CASTVGGAGEKLFF. DNA of the CDR3: TGTGCCAGCACCGTGGGGGGGGCAGGGGAAAAACTGTTTTTT. The chain uses TRBV28 and TRBJ1-4; D is perhaps TRBD1 (6 bases). V gave up 7 bases and J gave up 8 bases, with 17 bases separating them. Germline V gives CDR1 MDHEN, CDR2 SYDVKM. The CDR3 has 14 residues. Together with reference TRBV28 and TRBJ1-4, the CDR3 gives the full variable domain: DVKVTQSSRYLVKRTGEKVFLECVQDMDHENMFWYRQDPGLGLRLIYFSYDVKMKEKGDIPEGYSVSREKKERFSLILESASTNQTSMYLCASTVGGAGEKLFFGSGTQLSVL.

CDR3 nucleotide sequence: TGTGCCAGCAGCGTAGATGTGGGCGAACTGGAGACCCAGTACTTC. Translated, it gives CASSVDVGELETQYF. The chain combines TRBV9 with TRBJ2-5, with unresolved D. The CDR3 is 15 amino acids. V lost 0 bases and J 5 bases, leaving 14 bases between the germline ends. Per the germline V gene, CDR1 is SGDLS and CDR2 is YYNGEE.

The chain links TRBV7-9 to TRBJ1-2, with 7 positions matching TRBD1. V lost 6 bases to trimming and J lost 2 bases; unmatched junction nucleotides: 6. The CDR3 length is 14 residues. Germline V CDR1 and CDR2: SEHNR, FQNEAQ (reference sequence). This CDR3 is CASRTGTANYGYTF. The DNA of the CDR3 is TGTGCCAGCAGGACCGGGACAGCCAACTATGGCTACACCTTC.

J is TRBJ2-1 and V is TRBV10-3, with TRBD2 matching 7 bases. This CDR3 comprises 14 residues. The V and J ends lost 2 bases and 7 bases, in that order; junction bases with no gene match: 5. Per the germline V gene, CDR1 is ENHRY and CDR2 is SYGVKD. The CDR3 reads CAISEASGANEQFF. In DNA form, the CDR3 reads TGTGCCATCAGTGAGGCCAGCGGGGCGAATGAGCAGTTCTTC.